This T cell receptor beta chain emerged from a study of T cell responses to AZD1222 COVID-19 vaccine. Trimming pared 4 bases from V and 8 bases from J, leaving 15 bases between. The CDR3 totals 14 residues. Germline-derived CDR1 and CDR2 are LGHDT and YNNKEL (reference sequence). TCRdb's copy holds only in-frame clones and misses some; the assay was immunoSEQ multiplex PCR. Of 95,000 to 150,000 clones in the sample, 90% were seen once. The V call is TRBV3-1 (or the pseudogene TRBV3-2), the J call TRBJ1-5; D gene unclear. This TCR came from an adult in good health. Specimen: peripheral blood, collected on day 0 of MenACWY control vaccination. For the CDR3, the DNA is TGTGCCAGCAGCCGCCGGACTGGGGATGAGCCCCAGCATTTT. Translating gives CASSRRTGDEPQHF.